These T cell receptor beta chains were read from a single sample in a study of blood T cell repertoires in COVID-19. Profiled with immunoSEQ multiplex PCR; TCRdb holds only in-frame clones, not every one. The table includes approximately 240,000 clones, roughly 80% detected once. Source material: peripheral blood. The receptors stem from a woman older than 75 with active or convalescent COVID-19. The CDR3 runs from the conserved cysteine through the conserved F or W. Each record gives: V gene, D gene, J gene, clone size, CDR3 protein, CDR3 DNA. A D gene is named only where the DNA matches it firmly. Clone size appears in some rows only: once, few, many, or a class for an expanded clone.

v_gene: TRBV3-1/TRBV3-2; d_gene: .; j_gene: TRBJ1-1; abundance: .; CDR3aa: CASSPFGGAGTEAFF; CDR3nt: TGTGCCAGCAGCCCGTTCGGGGGGGCAGGCACTGAAGCTTTCTTT
v_gene: TRBV21-1; d_gene: .; j_gene: TRBJ1-2; abundance: .; CDR3aa: CASSKVRDRALGGYTF; CDR3nt: TGTGCCAGCAGCAAAGTACGGGACAGGGCTTTAGGCGGCTACACCTTC
v_gene: TRBV18; d_gene: TRBD2; j_gene: TRBJ2-5; abundance: .; CDR3aa: CASSLQREGKETQYF; CDR3nt: TGTGCCAGCTCACTCCAGCGGGAGGGCAAAGAGACCCAGTACTTC
v_gene: TRBV2; d_gene: .; j_gene: TRBJ1-2; abundance: .; CDR3aa: CASSGGTYGYTF; CDR3nt: TGTGCCAGCTCCGGGGGTACCTATGGCTACACCTTC
v_gene: TRBV5-8; d_gene: .; j_gene: TRBJ2-5; abundance: .; CDR3aa: CASSPTVGTQYF; CDR3nt: TGTGCCAGCAGCCCTACGGTCGGGACCCAGTACTTC
v_gene: TRBV19; d_gene: .; j_gene: TRBJ2-7; abundance: .; CDR3aa: CASSIGGGFVVEQYF; CDR3nt: TGTGCCAGTAGTATAGGAGGCGGGTTTGTAGTCGAGCAGTACTTC
v_gene: TRBV30; d_gene: .; j_gene: TRBJ2-5; abundance: .; CDR3aa: CACTGTGKTAQYF; CDR3nt: TGTGCCTGTACGGGGACTGGAAAAACGGCCCAGTACTTC
v_gene: TRBV24-1; d_gene: TRBD1; j_gene: TRBJ2-3; abundance: .; CDR3aa: CATSDYRGHFSTDTQYF; CDR3nt: TGTGCCACCAGTGATTACAGGGGCCACTTCTCCACAGATACGCAGTATTTT
v_gene: TRBV5-1; d_gene: .; j_gene: TRBJ1-1; abundance: .; CDR3aa: CASSPDTLNTEAFF; CDR3nt: TGCGCCAGCAGCCCGGACACTTTGAACACTGAAGCTTTCTTT
v_gene: TRBV11-2; d_gene: TRBD1; j_gene: TRBJ1-6; abundance: .; CDR3aa: CASSLALRQGRAPLHF; CDR3nt: TGTGCCAGCAGCTTAGCTCTACGACAGGGTCGGGCACCCCTCCACTTT
v_gene: TRBV29-1; d_gene: .; j_gene: TRBJ1-2; abundance: .; CDR3aa: CSVWQGSYGYTF; CDR3nt: TGCAGCGTTTGGCAGGGCAGCTATGGCTACACCTTC
v_gene: TRBV19; d_gene: TRBD1; j_gene: TRBJ1-6; abundance: .; CDR3aa: CASSIDRQGGVSGSPLHF; CDR3nt: TGTGCCAGTAGTATAGACCGACAGGGAGGCGTTTCTGGTTCACCCCTCCACTTT
v_gene: TRBV27; d_gene: .; j_gene: TRBJ2-1; abundance: .; CDR3aa: CASSFSGTSYNEQFF; CDR3nt: TGTGCCAGCAGTTTCTCCGGGACTTCCTACAATGAGCAGTTCTTC
v_gene: TRBV28; d_gene: .; j_gene: TRBJ1-3; abundance: .; CDR3aa: CASRAAGSSGNTIYF; CDR3nt: TGTGCCAGCAGGGCGGCGGGCAGCTCTGGAAACACCATATATTTT
v_gene: TRBV10-3; d_gene: TRBD1; j_gene: TRBJ1-1; abundance: .; CDR3aa: CAIRWTGNTEAFF; CDR3nt: TGTGCCATCCGCTGGACAGGGAACACTGAAGCTTTCTTT
v_gene: TRBV28; d_gene: .; j_gene: TRBJ1-2; abundance: .; CDR3aa: CASSLSDRVYGYTF; CDR3nt: TGTGCCAGCAGTTTAAGCGACAGAGTCTATGGCTACACCTTC
v_gene: TRBV27; d_gene: TRBD2; j_gene: TRBJ2-1; abundance: .; CDR3aa: CASSFSSGRNNEQFF; CDR3nt: TGTGCCAGCAGTTTTTCTAGCGGGAGAAACAATGAGCAGTTCTTC
v_gene: TRBV28; d_gene: TRBD1; j_gene: TRBJ2-7; abundance: .; CDR3aa: CASSPSTGALGVQYF; CDR3nt: TGTGCCAGCAGTCCATCGACAGGGGCTTTAGGGGTGCAGTACTTC
v_gene: TRBV5-1; d_gene: .; j_gene: TRBJ1-2; abundance: once; CDR3aa: CASSFSGQGYTF; CDR3nt: TGCGCCAGCAGCTTTTCAGGGCAAGGCTACACCTTC
v_gene: TRBV19; d_gene: TRBD1; j_gene: TRBJ2-7; abundance: .; CDR3aa: CASQPRQGNYEQYF; CDR3nt: TGTGCCAGCCAGCCCAGACAGGGAAACTACGAGCAGTACTTC
v_gene: TRBV6-1; d_gene: TRBD2; j_gene: TRBJ2-1; abundance: .; CDR3aa: CASSDQAGGPYNEQFF; CDR3nt: TGTGCCAGCAGTGACCAGGCGGGGGGGCCTTACAATGAGCAGTTCTTC
v_gene: TRBV5-1; d_gene: .; j_gene: TRBJ1-3; abundance: .; CDR3aa: CASSDDTNSGNTIYF; CDR3nt: TGCGCCAGCAGTGACGACACAAACTCTGGAAACACCATATATTTT
v_gene: TRBV28; d_gene: .; j_gene: TRBJ2-1; abundance: once; CDR3aa: CASTESSGIRNEQFF; CDR3nt: TGTGCCAGCACCGAGAGTAGCGGAATTCGTAATGAGCAGTTCTTC
v_gene: TRBV24-1; d_gene: TRBD1; j_gene: TRBJ2-2; abundance: .; CDR3aa: CATSETGDTGELFF; CDR3nt: TGTGCCACCAGTGAAACAGGGGACACCGGGGAGCTGTTTTTT
v_gene: TRBV7-2; d_gene: .; j_gene: TRBJ2-1; abundance: .; CDR3aa: CASSLAGVGVGYNEQFF; CDR3nt: TGTGCCAGCAGCTTAGCGGGTGTGGGAGTGGGATACAATGAGCAGTTCTTC
v_gene: TRBV27; d_gene: .; j_gene: TRBJ2-2; abundance: .; CDR3aa: CASSLQTGELFF; CDR3nt: TGTGCCAGCAGTTTACAAACCGGGGAGCTGTTTTTT
v_gene: TRBV2; d_gene: .; j_gene: TRBJ2-7; abundance: .; CDR3aa: CASSRTGTYEQYF; CDR3nt: TGTGCCAGCAGCCGGACGGGAACCTACGAGCAGTACTTC
v_gene: TRBV3-1/TRBV3-2; d_gene: TRBD2; j_gene: TRBJ2-7; abundance: .; CDR3aa: CASSPLAGGGEQYF; CDR3nt: TGTGCCAGCAGCCCACTAGCGGGAGGGGGCGAGCAGTACTTC
v_gene: TRBV20-1; d_gene: .; j_gene: TRBJ1-1; abundance: .; CDR3aa: CSASRGQQNTEAFF; CDR3nt: TGCAGTGCTAGTAGAGGACAGCAGAACACTGAAGCTTTCTTT
v_gene: TRBV4-2; d_gene: TRBD1; j_gene: TRBJ1-3; abundance: once; CDR3aa: CASSQETGTAGNTIYF; CDR3nt: TGTGCCAGCAGCCAAGAAACCGGGACAGCCGGAAACACCATATATTTT
v_gene: TRBV7-8; d_gene: .; j_gene: TRBJ2-7; abundance: .; CDR3aa: CASSRQGTQQPYEQYF; CDR3nt: TGTGCCAGCAGCCGCCAGGGGACCCAGCAACCCTACGAGCAGTACTTC
v_gene: TRBV29-1; d_gene: TRBD1; j_gene: TRBJ1-4; abundance: .; CDR3aa: CSVGYGRGEKLFF; CDR3nt: TGCAGCGTTGGTTACGGCAGGGGGGAAAAACTGTTTTTT
v_gene: TRBV2; d_gene: TRBD1; j_gene: TRBJ2-5; abundance: .; CDR3aa: CASSQRGLQETQYF; CDR3nt: TGTGCCAGCAGTCAAAGGGGGCTCCAAGAGACCCAGTACTTC
v_gene: TRBV5-1; d_gene: .; j_gene: TRBJ2-7; abundance: .; CDR3aa: CASSISGSDYEQYF; CDR3nt: TGCGCCAGCAGCATTAGCGGCAGCGACTACGAGCAGTACTTC
v_gene: TRBV27; d_gene: TRBD1; j_gene: TRBJ1-2; abundance: once; CDR3aa: CASSPRQGRQVSNYGYTF; CDR3nt: TGTGCCAGCAGTCCCAGACAGGGTAGGCAAGTTTCTAACTATGGCTACACCTTC
v_gene: TRBV11-1; d_gene: TRBD2; j_gene: TRBJ2-5; abundance: .; CDR3aa: CASSLTISGSQETQYF; CDR3nt: TGTGCCAGCAGCCTTACAATTAGCGGGAGCCAAGAGACCCAGTACTTC
v_gene: TRBV27; d_gene: TRBD2; j_gene: TRBJ2-1; abundance: once; CDR3aa: CASRPSGGEYNEQFF; CDR3nt: TGTGCCAGCAGGCCGAGCGGGGGGGAATACAATGAGCAGTTCTTC
v_gene: TRBV2; d_gene: TRBD2; j_gene: TRBJ2-1; abundance: once; CDR3aa: CASSEGTNVAVF; CDR3nt: TGTGCCAGCAGTGAGGGGACTAACGTCGCCGTCTTC
v_gene: TRBV9; d_gene: .; j_gene: TRBJ1-2; abundance: .; CDR3aa: CASSTQGNPLYGYTF; CDR3nt: TGTGCCAGCAGCACGCAGGGGAACCCACTTTATGGCTACACCTTC
v_gene: TRBV6-4; d_gene: .; j_gene: TRBJ1-2; abundance: .; CDR3aa: CASRGSNYGYTF; CDR3nt: TGTGCCAGCAGGGGCTCTAACTATGGCTACACCTTC
v_gene: TRBV9; d_gene: TRBD2; j_gene: TRBJ2-5; abundance: .; CDR3aa: CASSVLAGRETQYF; CDR3nt: TGTGCCAGCAGCGTATTAGCGGGACGGGAGACCCAGTACTTC
v_gene: TRBV18; d_gene: .; j_gene: TRBJ2-7; abundance: .; CDR3aa: CASSPPNGYYEQYF; CDR3nt: TGTGCCAGCTCACCACCGAACGGGTACTACGAGCAGTACTTC
v_gene: TRBV6-8; d_gene: TRBD1; j_gene: TRBJ2-1; abundance: .; CDR3aa: CASPRGVRDRGPNSYNEQFF; CDR3nt: TGTGCCAGCCCTCGTGGGGTTCGGGACAGGGGGCCAAACTCCTACAATGAGCAGTTCTTC
v_gene: TRBV5-1; d_gene: TRBD1; j_gene: TRBJ2-2; abundance: .; CDR3aa: CASSPTGGSSTGELFF; CDR3nt: TGCGCCAGCAGCCCTACAGGGGGCTCTAGCACCGGGGAGCTGTTTTTT
v_gene: TRBV18; d_gene: TRBD1; j_gene: TRBJ1-1; abundance: .; CDR3aa: CASSPGQGASMNTEAFF; CDR3nt: TGTGCCAGCTCACCGGGACAGGGGGCGAGCATGAACACTGAAGCTTTCTTT
v_gene: TRBV5-1; d_gene: TRBD2; j_gene: TRBJ2-3; abundance: .; CDR3aa: CASSLAWETSGTEGTDTQYF; CDR3nt: TGCGCCAGCAGCTTAGCGTGGGAGACTAGCGGGACCGAAGGGACAGATACGCAGTATTTT
v_gene: TRBV18; d_gene: .; j_gene: TRBJ2-1; abundance: once; CDR3aa: CASSPPTRSSYNEQFF; CDR3nt: TGTGCCAGCTCACCACCGACCCGGAGCTCCTACAATGAGCAGTTCTTC
v_gene: TRBV6-1; d_gene: .; j_gene: TRBJ1-4; abundance: few; CDR3aa: CASSEGRGTNEKLFF; CDR3nt: TGTGCCAGCAGTGAAGGGCGGGGGACTAATGAAAAACTGTTTTTT
v_gene: TRBV20-1; d_gene: .; j_gene: TRBJ2-7; abundance: few; CDR3aa: CSASRVGEQYF; CDR3nt: TGCAGTGCTTCCAGGGTCGGCGAGCAGTACTTC
v_gene: TRBV27; d_gene: .; j_gene: TRBJ2-7; abundance: .; CDR3aa: CASSPRPTGVSEQYF; CDR3nt: TGTGCCAGCAGTCCGAGACCAACGGGGGTGAGCGAGCAGTACTTC
v_gene: TRBV5-1; d_gene: .; j_gene: TRBJ2-7; abundance: .; CDR3aa: CASSKDGNPYEQYF; CDR3nt: TGCGCCAGCAGCAAGGACGGGAATCCCTACGAGCAGTACTTC